Listed here are 29 T cell receptor beta chains from one sample, sequenced in a study of identical twins. MiXCR, run by TCRdb on the 5' RACE reads, gives a single entry per CDR3 protein. Here the sample spans hundreds of thousands of distinct CDR3 sequences, around 6.1% being singletons. What was sequenced was naive T cells sorted from blood. These receptors were obtained from a man between 18 and 29 years old in good health.

This clonotype has at least ten counts. The gene calls are TRBV6-1 and TRBJ1-1; TRBD1 might be the D (5 bases). V lost 8 bases and J 2 bases, leaving 12 bases between the germline ends. The CDR3 is 13 amino acids. The V gene's germline CDR1 is MNHNS and CDR2 SASEGT. The CDR3 here is CASRRGVNTEAFF. DNA for the CDR3: TGTGCCAGCCGAAGAGGGGTTAACACTGAAGCTTTCTTT.

This clonotype occurred a few times. The V call is TRBV3-1, the J call TRBJ1-6, with 8 bases lining up with TRBD1. Germline V gene data show CDR1 as LGHDT and CDR2 as YNNKEL (reference sequence). The CDR3 is 13 amino acids. The trim removed 5 bases at V and 10 bases at J, leaving 4 bases unmatched. CDR3 DNA: TGTGCCAGCAGCGCTGACAGGGGCTCACCCCTCCACTTT. Its protein product is CASSADRGSPLHF.

This clonotype was seen repeatedly, ten times or more. The chain joins TRBV20-1 to TRBJ2-5; D may be TRBD1 or TRBD2 (5 bases each). Germline CDR1 DFQATT, CDR2 SNEGSKA (reference sequence). The V end lost 3 bases, the J end lost 1 base, and 6 bases lay between the germline ends. The CDR3 is 12 amino acids. CDR3 sequence (DNA): TGCAGTGCTAGGAGGGGCCAAGAGACCCAGTACTTC. Translating gives CSARRGQETQYF.

This clonotype was seen at least ten times. The chain employs TRBV12-3 or TRBV12-4 and TRBJ1-6; 10 positions match TRBD1. Trimming at V came to 6 bases and at J to 8 bases, leaving 7 bases not matched to a gene. The CDR3 consists of 15 residues. CDR3 in DNA: TGTGCCAGCAGCCGAGCAGGACAGGGGGATTCACCCCTCCACTTT. Amino acids: CASSRAGQGDSPLHF.

V usage is TRBV4-2 and J usage is TRBJ1-2; no firm D call. Trimming took 2 bases from V and 0 from J, leaving 13 bases between them. CDR3 size: 16 residues. CDR1 is LGHNA, CDR2 YNFKEQ, per germline. The DNA for the CDR3 is TGTGCCAGCAGCCAAACCATAACGCGAGCTAACTATGGCTACACCTTC. Protein sequence: CASSQTITRANYGYTF.

The table lists this clonotype with many counts. The chain employs TRBV6-1 and TRBJ1-2; D gene unclear. The CDR3 is made up of 13 amino acids. Germline CDR1 and CDR2: MNHNS and SASEGT. V was clipped by 3 bases and J by 4 bases, with 9 bases between them. CDR3 in amino acids: CASSEREVYGYTF. In nucleotides, the CDR3 is TGTGCCAGCAGTGAGAGGGAGGTCTATGGCTACACCTTC.

The V call is TRBV25-1, the J call TRBJ2-1; 8 nucleotides match TRBD2. The CDR3 spans 16 residues. Trimming at V came to 6 bases and at J to 4 bases, leaving 11 bases not matched to a gene. The germline V gene encodes CDR1 MGHDK and CDR2 SYGVNS. CDR3 in amino acids: CASRTVAGTKYNEQFF. The DNA of the CDR3 is TGTGCCAGCAGAACCGTAGCGGGGACCAAATACAATGAGCAGTTCTTC.

The chain uses TRBV15 and TRBJ2-7, with D perhaps assigned TRBD1 or TRBD2 (5 bases each). Trimming removed 5 bases at V and 7 bases at J, with 15 bases between. Germline V CDR1 and CDR2: LNHNV, YYDKDF (reference sequence). CDR3 size: 13 residues. DNA of the CDR3: TGTGCCACCAGCTTAGGGACGGTCGGGGAGCAGTACTTC. Translated: CATSLGTVGEQYF.

The chain combines TRBV19 with TRBJ1-5; no clear D. V lost 7 bases, J lost 4 bases, and 17 bases lay in between. Germline loops: CDR1 LNHDA, CDR2 SQIVND (reference sequence). The CDR3 covers 15 residues. The CDR3 DNA reads TGTGCCAGTACGTCGGCCCCAGGATCTAATCAGCCCCAGCATTTT. Residues: CASTSAPGSNQPQHF.

This clonotype was recorded at least ten times. The chain carries TRBV14 and TRBJ2-1; D may be TRBD2 (6 bases). The CDR3 contains 13 residues. CDR1 and CDR2 from the germline V gene are SGHDN and FVKESK. Trimming took 5 bases from V and 10 from J, leaving 15 bases between them. CDR3 sequence reads: CASSSDPGGEQFF. CDR3 nucleotide sequence: TGTGCCAGCAGCTCCGACCCCGGAGGGGAGCAGTTCTTC. The full variable domain, its missing parts supplied by reference TRBV14 and TRBJ2-1, is EAGVTQFPSHSVIEKGQTVTLRCDPISGHDNLYWYRRVMGKEIKFLLHFVKESKQDESGMPNNRFLAERTGGTYSTLKVQPAELEDSGVYFCASSSDPGGEQFFGPGTRLTVL.

This clonotype was seen a handful of times. This chain joins TRBV20-1 and TRBJ1-1, with 8 positions matching TRBD1. The CDR3 has 17 residues. Germline V lookup: CDR1 DFQATT, CDR2 SNEGSKA (reference sequence). V lost 0 bases and J lost 8; bases outside the gene matches: 17. The CDR3 bases are TGCAGTGCTAGAGAAGGGGTATTAGGACAGGGAAATTTAGAAGCTTTCTTT. Its translation is CSAREGVLGQGNLEAFF.

This clonotype was recorded many times. The chain joins TRBV7-9 to TRBJ2-3; D not certain. Germline CDR1 and CDR2: SEHNR and FQNEAQ (reference sequence). V lost 6 bases and J lost 13, with 8 bases in between. CDR3 length: 9 residues. This CDR3 reads CASSPIEYF. CDR3 bases: TGTGCCAGCAGTCCAATAGAGTATTTT.

Ten or more counts support this clonotype. This chain joins TRBV12-3 or TRBV12-4 and TRBJ2-7; 7 nucleotides match TRBD2. Losses at the gene ends were 8 bases for V and 6 bases for J; bases not matched to a gene: 10. There are 13 residues in the CDR3. The CDR3 loop is CASRPGGLPEQYF. CDR3 nucleotides: TGTGCCAGCCGCCCGGGGGGTCTACCCGAGCAGTACTTC.

This clonotype was seen ten or more times. The chain carries TRBV11-3 and TRBJ2-1; TRBD2 agrees at 9 bases. V shed 5 bases, J shed 5 bases, and the junction held 10 bases outside the gene matches. The CDR3 covers 16 residues. CDR1 and CDR2 from the germline V gene are SGHNT and YENEEA. The CDR3 loop is CASSRWWSSGNNEQFF. The CDR3 DNA follows: TGTGCCAGCAGCCGTTGGTGGTCTAGCGGGAACAATGAGCAGTTCTTC.

This clonotype was counted at least ten times. CDR3 protein: CASVGRGTDTQYF. DNA of the CDR3: TGTGCCAGCGTTGGACGGGGCACAGATACGCAGTATTTT. The chain uses TRBV6-5 and TRBJ2-3; D call uncertain. The germline CDR1 and CDR2 sequences are MNHEY and SVGAGI. CDR3 size: 13 residues. The V end lost 8 bases, the J end lost 1 base, and 10 bases lay between the germline ends.

The chain couples TRBV6-5 to TRBJ1-2; D not resolved. The CDR3 is 15 amino acids. Germline V gives CDR1 MNHEY, CDR2 SVGAGI. Trimming took off 1 base at V and 2 bases at J, with 11 bases between the two ends. CDR3 DNA: TGTGCCAGCAGTTACTTAGGCCAGCAGAACTATGGCTACACCTTC. It yields the protein CASSYLGQQNYGYTF.

For this clonotype: The junction does not match germline at one end; this may be a read error. The V call is TRBV4-3, the J call TRBJ2-1; D gene unclear. Per the germline V gene, CDR1 is LGHNA and CDR2 is YSLEER. The CDR3 is 19 residues long. CDR3 DNA: TGCGCCAGCAGCCTTACTGCCACGGTTATGCCGGGCTCCAACAATGAGCAGTTCTTC. Translating gives CASSLTATVMPGSNNEQFF.

This clonotype was counted many times. The gene calls are TRBV6-1 and TRBJ1-1; 7 bases align to TRBD1. Germline values: CDR1 MNHNS, CDR2 SASEGT. Trimming cost V 5 bases and J 3 bases; bases outside gene matches: 6. The CDR3 loop spans 14 amino acids. The CDR3 sequence is CASSRGQGDTEAFF. In nucleotides, the CDR3 is TGTGCCAGCAGTCGCGGGCAGGGGGACACTGAAGCTTTCTTT.

In its sample, this clonotype was seen a few times. The CDR3 nucleotides are TGTGCCAGCAGTTACTCGACGGGGACAGGGGGCTACAATGAGCAGTTCTTC. It specifies CASSYSTGTGGYNEQFF. The chain combines TRBV6-2 or TRBV6-3 with TRBJ2-1, with 11 bases identical to TRBD1. Germline loops: CDR1 MNHEY, CDR2 SVGEGT. The CDR3 extends over 17 amino acids. V was clipped by 0 bases and J by 3 bases; unmatched bases: 4.

This chain joins TRBV11-2 and TRBJ2-2; D is perhaps TRBD1 or TRBD2 (5 bases each). The V end lost 0 bases, the J end lost 4 bases, and 12 bases lay between the germline ends. The CDR3 consists of 16 residues. Germline CDR1 is SGHAT and CDR2 is FQNNGV. The CDR3 nucleotides read TGTGCCAGCAGCTTAGATGGGGCAGGGACCACCGGGGAGCTGTTTTTT. Translation: CASSLDGAGTTGELFF.

This clonotype has only one observation. The CDR3 protein is CASSEGKAQHRNEQFF. The DNA of the CDR3 is TGTGCCAGCAGTGAAGGAAAAGCCCAACACCGCAATGAGCAGTTCTTC. The chain joins TRBV25-1 to TRBJ2-1; no reliable D call. The CDR3 is 16 amino acids. Germline V lookup: CDR1 MGHDK, CDR2 SYGVNS. V was shortened by 2 bases and J by 6 bases, with 17 bases between the two germline ends.

At least ten counts were recorded for this clonotype. CDR3 sequence (DNA): TGTGCCAGCAGTCGAGAGACAGAAAATGAGCAGTTCTTC. Translating gives CASSRETENEQFF. The V and J genes are TRBV27 and TRBJ2-1; D may be TRBD1 (5 bases). The CDR3 loop spans 13 amino acids. The germline V gene has CDR1 MNHEY and CDR2 SMNVEV (reference sequence). V was clipped by 5 bases and J by 7 bases, with 12 bases between them.

This clonotype came up many times. V is TRBV29-1 and J is TRBJ2-1; weak D call: TRBD2 (6 bases). Germline CDR1 is SQVTM and CDR2 is ANQGSEA. Trimming pared 6 bases from V and 2 bases from J, leaving 11 bases between. CDR3 length: 13 residues. CDR3 nucleotides: TGCAGCGTCTTAGCGGATACCTACAATGAGCAGTTCTTC. Protein sequence: CSVLADTYNEQFF.

This clonotype was counted at least ten times. The V and J genes are TRBV29-1 and TRBJ1-1; D not certain. The CDR3 totals 12 residues. Trimming removed 1 base at V and 2 bases at J, with 5 bases between. CDR1 is SQVTM, CDR2 ANQGSEA, per germline. DNA of the CDR3: TGCAGCGTTGAAGCAGGAAACACTGAAGCTTTCTTT. Translated: CSVEAGNTEAFF.

This clonotype was seen at least ten times. This chain joins TRBV29-1 and TRBJ2-1; 13 positions match TRBD2. The CDR3 runs 15 residues. Per germline, CDR1 SQVTM and CDR2 ANQGSEA. The V gene end was trimmed by 4 bases and the J gene end by 4 bases; junction bases not matched to a gene: 4. Written as DNA, the CDR3 is TGCAGCGTTGGAAGACTAGCGGGAGGTTACAATGAGCAGTTCTTC. It is translated as CSVGRLAGGYNEQFF.

This clonotype was picked up many times. The V and J genes are TRBV29-1 and TRBJ1-2; the D is unclear. V lost 2 bases, J lost 1 base, and 11 bases lay in between. There are 14 residues in the CDR3. The germline gives CDR1 SQVTM, CDR2 ANQGSEA. In nucleotides, the CDR3 is TGCAGCGTTGAATCAAGGGAGGGTAACTATGGCTACACCTTC. This sequence encodes CSVESREGNYGYTF.

The sample holds many counts of this clonotype. This rearrangement joins TRBV11-2 to TRBJ2-2, with TRBD1 matching over 8 bases. The CDR3 runs to 14 residues. CDR1 is SGHAT and CDR2 is FQNNGV in the germline V gene. V dropped 11 bases and J dropped 4; count of bases not matched to a gene: 9. CDR3 nucleotide sequence: TGTGCCGCTAGGGCAGGACAGGGCACCGGGGAGCTGTTTTTT. This codes for CAARAGQGTGELFF.

This clonotype occurred a few times. The rearrangement uses TRBV18 and TRBJ2-1; TRBD2 aligns across 8 bases. Germline values: CDR1 KGHSH, CDR2 LQKENI. There are 20 residues in the CDR3. Trimming at V came to 1 base and at J to 0 bases, leaving 14 bases not matched to a gene. CDR3 region: CASSPRRDKGGLASYNEQFF. The CDR3 DNA follows: TGTGCCAGCTCACCACGCCGTGATAAGGGTGGACTAGCCTCCTACAATGAGCAGTTCTTC.

The chain has TRBV15 and TRBJ2-7; D gene unclear. There are 13 residues in the CDR3. V lost 5 bases, J lost 2 bases, and 10 bases lay in between. Germline CDR1 is LNHNV and CDR2 is YYDKDF (reference sequence). CDR3 residues: CATSVGMTYEQYF. CDR3 nucleotide sequence: TGTGCCACCAGCGTGGGAATGACCTACGAGCAGTACTTC.